This T cell receptor (beta chain) was captured in a study of a mutant IDH1 vaccine in newly diagnosed glioma (dated by TCRdb to about 2021). General notes on the study: Patients received eight vaccinations in weeks 1, 3, 5, 7, 11, 15, 19 and 23, corresponding to visits V03 through V10. Before enrollment, patients had received standard therapy of radiotherapy alone, temozolomide alone, or radiochemotherapy with temozolomide; most received the combination. In the chemotherapy-containing groups, vaccination started alongside temozolomide cycles, whereas in patients who had radiotherapy alone it started 4-6 weeks after radiotherapy. For exploratory analyses, longitudinal TCRB deep sequencing was carried out in more than 20 treated patients wherever samples were available. Peripheral blood was collected at six visits: V03 (baseline), V05, V07, V10, V12 and V13. Of the roughly 32 patients who were treated, 62.5% were male and approximately 38% were female, and the mean age was around 41 years.

The meaning of the sample's time point label: week 11, during vaccination. A 20-mer mutant IDH1 peptide at 300 micrograms in Montanide made up each vaccine dose, which was injected subcutaneously together with topical imiquimod. Donors had newly diagnosed WHO grade 3 or 4 IDH1-mutant astrocytomas with loss of nuclear ATRX. The samples were drawn from NOA16, a multicentre, single-arm, open-label phase I trial in Germany that tested a mutant IDH1 peptide vaccine in humans for the first time. Genomic DNA for TCRB sequencing was extracted from EDTA blood using the DNeasy Blood and Tissue Kit. To note about this clone: Its antigen remains unidentified. One base away there is no much larger clone; base qualities are not given.

Broad study findings and their caveats: Immune responses induced by the vaccine were seen in approximately 93% of patients across multiple MHC alleles. Changes in the top peripheral T cell clonotypes picked up by TCRB sequencing did not appear to be linked to pseudoprogression. Availability determined which PBMC samples were chosen for TCRB deep sequencing. The authors noted that analyses of patient blood samples could not be reproduced because of sample limitations.

The library was built by means of the immunoSEQ multiplex PCR assay. The hsTCRB Kit was used according to the manufacturer's protocol to amplify rearranged TCR beta chain sequences. An Illumina MiSeq was used to sequence the TCRB libraries. The authors' analysis ran thus. The proprietary platform of the kit vendor was used for demultiplexing, trimming and gene mapping. TCRdb's version of the immuneACCESS table is confined to in-frame rearrangements and falls short of the full clone set. An unresolved V gene accounts for under half of the shortfall where checked; the remainder is of unknown origin. The V and J calls and clone size were taken over from that table, and D and trimming were inferred from the DNA. Present in this sample are about 64,000 clones, about 81% of which were seen just once. The top ten constitute approximately 8.3% of the sample. Per the germline V gene, SNHLY is the CDR1 and FYNNEI is the CDR2. There are 15 amino acids in the CDR3, from cysteine to phenylalanine inclusive. Kept here is only the CDR3 DNA, which spans 45 bases and is read in frame from base 1. The V end gives up 6 bases and the J end 0 bases, leaving 7 bases in the junction not matched to a gene.

Source: PBMCs, taken from a glioma patient whose treatment included an IDH1 peptide vaccine. This clonotype originated in a woman in her 50s with glioma. The chain links TRBV2 with TRBJ1-1; TRBD1 agrees with 7 junctional bases. The CDR3 amino acid sequence is: CASRWDSGMNTEAFF. The nucleotide sequence reads TGTGCCAGCAGGTGGGACAGCGGGATGAACACTGAAGCTTTCTTT.